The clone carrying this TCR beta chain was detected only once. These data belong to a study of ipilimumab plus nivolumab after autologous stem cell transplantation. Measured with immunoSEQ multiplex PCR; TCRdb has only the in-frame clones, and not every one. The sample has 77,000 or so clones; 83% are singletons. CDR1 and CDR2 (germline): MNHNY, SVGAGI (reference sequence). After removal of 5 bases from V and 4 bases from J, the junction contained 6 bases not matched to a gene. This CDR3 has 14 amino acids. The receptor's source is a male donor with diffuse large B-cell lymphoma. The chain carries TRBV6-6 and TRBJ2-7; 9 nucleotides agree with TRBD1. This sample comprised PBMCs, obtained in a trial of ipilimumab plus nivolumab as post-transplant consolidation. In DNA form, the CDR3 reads TGTGCCAGCAGTCAAACAGGGGGCGGGTACGAGCAGTACTTC. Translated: CASSQTGGGYEQYF.